A single sample is the source of the 19 T cell receptor beta chains below, sequenced in a study of immune evolution from preneoplasia to lung adenocarcinoma. Sequencing used immunoSEQ multiplex PCR; TCRdb keeps in-frame clones, though not all of them. Counted here are about 8,300 clones, around 83% occurring once; the ten biggest clones make up less than 2.5%. Sequencing was performed on FFPE invasive lung adenocarcinoma tissue. Every receptor here comes from a person aged 50-75 years with lung adenocarcinoma.

The chain joins TRBV7-9 to TRBJ2-3; TRBD2 matches at 11 bases. J gave up 6 bases and V 5 bases, and 4 bases lay outside the gene matches. The CDR3 consists of 14 residues. The V gene's germline CDR1 is SEHNR and CDR2 FQNEAQ (reference sequence). The CDR3 here is CASSRSGRVDTQYF. CDR3 DNA: TGTGCCAGCAGCCGTAGCGGGAGGGTTGATACGCAGTATTTT.

The chain has TRBV7-2 and TRBJ2-7; 7 positions match TRBD2. J gave up 0 bases and V 5 bases, and 7 bases lay outside the gene matches. Germline V gene lookup returns CDR1 SGHTA and CDR2 FQGNSA. This CDR3 spans 15 amino acids. As DNA, the CDR3 is TGTGCCAGCAGCCTATCTAGCGGATACTCCTACGAGCAGTACTTC. This codes for CASSLSSGYSYEQYF.

The chain couples TRBV11-3 to TRBJ2-1; D gene uncertain. The CDR3 spans 14 residues. The germline CDR1 and CDR2 sequences are SGHNT and YENEEA. With 3 bases removed from V and 4 bases from J, the gap between germline ends came to 10 bases. Here the CDR3 DNA reads TGTGCCAGCAGCTTGGACCATTCATACAATGAGCAGTTCTTC. Translated: CASSLDHSYNEQFF.

This rearrangement joins TRBV10-2 to TRBJ2-7; D remains ambiguous. Germline CDR1 and CDR2: WSHSY and SAAADI. CDR3 length: 11 residues. Trimming shortened V by 1 base and J by 5 bases, and 3 bases separated the two germline ends. This CDR3 is CASSEYDEQYF. Written as DNA, the CDR3 is TGCGCCAGCAGTGAGTATGACGAGCAGTACTTC.

CDR3 in DNA: TGCGCCAGCAGCTTCACAGGGGCCACTGAAGCTTTCTTT. Amino acids: CASSFTGATEAFF. This rearrangement joins TRBV5-1 to TRBJ1-1; 7 bases map to TRBD1. The junction had 2 bases not matched to a gene; V was cut back by 2 bases and J by 4 bases. CDR3 length equals 13 residues. Looked up from germline, CDR1 is SGHRS and CDR2 is YFSETQ. The variable domain in full, completed from reference TRBV5-1 and TRBJ1-1, reads KAGVTQTPRYLIKTRGQQVTLSCSPISGHRSVSWYQQTPGQGLQFLFEYFSETQRNKGNFPGRFSGRQFSNSRSEMNVSTLELGDSALYLCASSFTGATEAFFGQGTRLTVV.

The CDR3 sequence: CASSGGTGALGFSYEQYF. As DNA, the CDR3 is TGTGCCAGCAGCGGCGGGACAGGGGCTTTAGGTTTCTCGTACGAGCAGTACTTC. The V call is TRBV7-8, the J call TRBJ2-7, with 10 bases matching TRBD1. Germline lookup yields CDR1 SGHVS and CDR2 FQNEAQ. V lost 5 bases and J lost 4; bases outside the gene matches: 17. This CDR3 has 18 residues.

The gene calls are TRBV6-1 and TRBJ2-1; D ambiguous. The germline CDR1 and CDR2 sequences are MNHNS and SASEGT. Trimming left V 1 base short and J 0 bases short, with 10 bases between. CDR3 length: 16 residues. The CDR3: CASSEGGLSSYNEQFF. In DNA form, the CDR3 reads TGTGCCAGCAGTGAAGGTGGGCTAAGCTCCTACAATGAGCAGTTCTTC.

This clone came up a few times. V and J are TRBV6-1 and TRBJ2-3; a possible D gene is TRBD1 (7 bases). Trimming stripped 8 bases from V and 1 base from J, with 13 bases between. Germline CDR1 reads MNHNS; CDR2 reads SASEGT. The CDR3 is made up of 14 amino acids. The CDR3 reads CASARDSRTDTQYF. DNA for the CDR3: TGTGCCAGCGCGCGGGACAGCCGCACAGATACGCAGTATTTT.

The chain combines TRBV11-1 with TRBJ2-5; 8 bases map to TRBD1. This CDR3 spans 16 amino acids. Per the germline V gene, CDR1 is SGHAT and CDR2 is FQDESV (reference sequence). The ends lost 5 bases at V and 1 base at J; junction bases unmatched: 9. The CDR3 protein is CASSLRTGTLQETQYF. CDR3 nucleotide sequence: TGTGCCAGCAGCCTAAGGACAGGGACCCTCCAAGAGACCCAGTACTTC.

The CDR3 reads CASSSGAYTEAFF. The CDR3 DNA reads TGTGCCAGCAGCTCAGGGGCGTACACTGAAGCTTTCTTT. The chain combines TRBV7-8 with TRBJ1-1; TRBD1 might be the D (6 bases). Trimming stripped 4 bases from V and 3 bases from J, with 9 bases between. CDR3 size: 13 residues. CDR1 and CDR2 (germline): SGHVS, FQNEAQ.

The chain combines TRBV19 with TRBJ2-1; 11 bases are a match to TRBD2. The CDR3 is made up of 15 amino acids. V was pared by 6 bases and J by 7 bases, with 8 bases of the junction left unmatched. Per germline, CDR1 LNHDA and CDR2 SQIVND (reference sequence). The CDR3 region is CASRDPRLAGNEQFF. CDR3 nucleotide sequence: TGTGCCAGTAGAGACCCAAGACTAGCGGGGAATGAGCAGTTCTTC.

The V gene is TRBV5-1, the J gene TRBJ2-1, with 10 bases lining up with TRBD2. V was clipped by 0 bases and J by 9 bases; unmatched bases: 6. The length of the CDR3 is 15 residues. Germline V gene sequence: CDR1 SGHRS, CDR2 YFSETQ. CDR3 in amino acids: CASSLVLAGDAEQFF. The CDR3 coding sequence is TGCGCCAGCAGCTTGGTCCTAGCGGGAGACGCTGAGCAGTTCTTC.

This chain uses TRBV10-3 with TRBJ2-7, with D unresolved. The CDR3 sequence is 15 residues long. Trimming removed 1 base at V and 3 bases at J, with 13 bases between. Germline V lookup: CDR1 ENHRY, CDR2 SYGVKD. The CDR3 DNA is TGTGCCATCAGTGAGTGGAAGGGCCTGAGCTACGAGCAGTACTTC. Translated, it gives CAISEWKGLSYEQYF.

The V call is TRBV7-9, the J call TRBJ2-7; D tentatively fits TRBD1 or TRBD2 (6 bases each). V was clipped by 0 bases and J by 2 bases, with 11 bases between them. The CDR3 is 15 residues long. Germline V gives CDR1 SEHNR, CDR2 FQNEAQ (reference sequence). The DNA of the CDR3 is TGTGCCAGCAGCTTAGCATCAGGGGAGGCCTACGAGCAGTACTTC. It specifies CASSLASGEAYEQYF.

This clone showed up just once. J is TRBJ2-7 and V is TRBV2; a possible D gene is TRBD1 (8 bases). The CDR3 is 13 residues long. Trimming took off 10 bases at V and 6 bases at J, with 19 bases between the two ends. Germline-derived CDR1 and CDR2 are SNHLY and FYNNEI. CDR3 DNA sequence: TGTGCCACAGGACAGGGAGGGTACGCCGAGCAGTACTTC. This sequence encodes CATGQGGYAEQYF.

The chain carries TRBV7-6 and TRBJ2-7; D might be TRBD2 (6 bases). Germline-derived CDR1 and CDR2 are SGHVS and FNYEAQ. The V gene lost 2 bases and the J gene lost 3 bases, with 11 bases spanning the gap. This CDR3 is built from 14 residues. The CDR3 sequence: CASSLRGNDYEQYF. The CDR3 nucleotides read TGTGCCAGCAGCTTACGGGGGAATGACTACGAGCAGTACTTC.

The rearrangement links TRBV5-1 to TRBJ2-7; 13 nucleotides agree with TRBD2. Germline lookup yields CDR1 SGHRS and CDR2 YFSETQ. The CDR3 totals 17 residues. With V trimmed by 1 base and J by 4 bases, 8 bases remained unmatched. The chain's CDR3 is CASSLSFGTSGVYEQYF. The CDR3 bases are TGCGCCAGCAGCTTGTCGTTTGGGACTAGCGGGGTATACGAGCAGTACTTC.

This chain links TRBV12-5 with TRBJ2-3, with D perhaps matching TRBD1 or TRBD2 (6 bases each). V gave up 7 bases and J gave up 3 bases, with 11 bases separating them. CDR1 is LGHNT and CDR2 is FRNRAP in the germline V gene. The CDR3 consists of 13 residues. The CDR3 spells CASASGATDTQYF. The DNA of the CDR3 is TGTGCTAGTGCCTCGGGGGCTACAGATACGCAGTATTTT.

The rearrangement uses TRBV10-3 and TRBJ2-5; 15 bases align to TRBD2. The V and J ends lost 3 bases and 2 bases, in that order; junction bases with no gene match: 4. Germline V gene lookup returns CDR1 ENHRY and CDR2 SYGVKD. The CDR3 length is 17 residues. The CDR3 loop reads CAISDSGTSGRQETQYF. In DNA, the CDR3 is TGTGCCATCAGTGACAGCGGGACTAGCGGGAGGCAAGAGACCCAGTACTTC.